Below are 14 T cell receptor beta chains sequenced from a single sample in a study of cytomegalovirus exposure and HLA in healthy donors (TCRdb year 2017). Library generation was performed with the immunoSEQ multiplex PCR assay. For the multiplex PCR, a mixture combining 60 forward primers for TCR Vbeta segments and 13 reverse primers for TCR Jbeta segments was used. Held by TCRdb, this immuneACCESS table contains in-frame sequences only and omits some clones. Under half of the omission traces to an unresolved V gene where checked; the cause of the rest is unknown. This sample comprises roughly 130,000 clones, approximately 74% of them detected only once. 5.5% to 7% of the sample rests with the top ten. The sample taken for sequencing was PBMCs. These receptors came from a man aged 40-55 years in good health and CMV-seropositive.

CDR3 nucleotides: TGTGCCAGCAGTGGGGGGGAGGGCCGAAGCAATCAGCCCCAGCATTTT. This translates into CASSGGEGRSNQPQHF. This sequence joins TRBV6-1 and TRBJ1-5; tentatively, D is TRBD1 (5 bases). Trimming removed 4 bases at V and 1 base at J, with 14 bases between. The CDR3 sequence is 16 residues long. Germline V lookup: CDR1 MNHNS, CDR2 SASEGT.

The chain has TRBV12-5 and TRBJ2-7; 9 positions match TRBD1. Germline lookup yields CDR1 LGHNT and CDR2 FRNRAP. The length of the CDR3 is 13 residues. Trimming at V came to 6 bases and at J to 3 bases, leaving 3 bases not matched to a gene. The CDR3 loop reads CASGRTGVYEQYF. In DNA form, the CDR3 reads TGTGCTAGTGGAAGGACAGGGGTCTACGAGCAGTACTTC.

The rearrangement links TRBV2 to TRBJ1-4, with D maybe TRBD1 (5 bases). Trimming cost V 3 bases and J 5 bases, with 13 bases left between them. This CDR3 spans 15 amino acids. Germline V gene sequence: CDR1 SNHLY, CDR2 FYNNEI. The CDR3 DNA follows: TGTGCCAGCAGTGAGGGGGGGTTGGGAAATGAAAAACTGTTTTTT. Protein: CASSEGGLGNEKLFF.

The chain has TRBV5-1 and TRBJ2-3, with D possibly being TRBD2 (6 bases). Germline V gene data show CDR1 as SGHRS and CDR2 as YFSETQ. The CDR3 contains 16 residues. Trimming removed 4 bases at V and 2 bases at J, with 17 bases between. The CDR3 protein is CASSSVSSELTDTQYF. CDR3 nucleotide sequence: TGCGCCAGCAGCAGCGTATCTAGCGAACTCACAGATACGCAGTATTTT.

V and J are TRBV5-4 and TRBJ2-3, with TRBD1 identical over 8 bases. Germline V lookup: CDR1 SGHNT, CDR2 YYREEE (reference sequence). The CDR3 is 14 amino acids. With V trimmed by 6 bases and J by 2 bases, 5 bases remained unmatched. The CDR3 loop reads CASTRDRSTDTQYF. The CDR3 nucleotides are TGTGCCAGCACCCGGGACAGGTCCACAGATACGCAGTATTTT.

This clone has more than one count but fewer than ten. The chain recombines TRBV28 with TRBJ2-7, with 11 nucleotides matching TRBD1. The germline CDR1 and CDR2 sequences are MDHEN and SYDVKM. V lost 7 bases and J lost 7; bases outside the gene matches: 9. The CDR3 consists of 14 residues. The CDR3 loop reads CASKEDRGLWEQYF. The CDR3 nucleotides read TGTGCCAGCAAGGAGGACAGGGGGCTGTGGGAGCAGTACTTC.

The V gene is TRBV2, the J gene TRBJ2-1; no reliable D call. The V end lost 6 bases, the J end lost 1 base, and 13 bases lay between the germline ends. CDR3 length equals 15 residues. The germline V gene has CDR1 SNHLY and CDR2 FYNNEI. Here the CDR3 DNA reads TGTGCCAGCAGCTCTCGTTTGTTTTCCTACAATGAGCAGTTCTTC. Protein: CASSSRLFSYNEQFF. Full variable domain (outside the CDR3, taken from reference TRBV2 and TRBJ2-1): EPEVTQTPSHQVTQMGQEVILRCVPISNHLYFYWYRQILGQKVEFLVSFYNNEISEKSEIFDDQFSVERPDGSNFTLKIRSTKLEDSAMYFCASSSRLFSYNEQFFGPGTRLTVL.

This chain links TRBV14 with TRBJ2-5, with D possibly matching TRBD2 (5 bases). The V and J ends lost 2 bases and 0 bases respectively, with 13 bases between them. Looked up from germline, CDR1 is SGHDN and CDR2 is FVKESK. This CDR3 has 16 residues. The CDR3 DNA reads TGTGCCAGCAGCCAACTGAGCGGAAAAAACCAAGAGACCCAGTACTTC. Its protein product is CASSQLSGKNQETQYF. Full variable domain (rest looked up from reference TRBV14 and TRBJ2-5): EAGVTQFPSHSVIEKGQTVTLRCDPISGHDNLYWYRRVMGKEIKFLLHFVKESKQDESGMPNNRFLAERTGGTYSTLKVQPAELEDSGVYFCASSQLSGKNQETQYFGPGTRLLVL.

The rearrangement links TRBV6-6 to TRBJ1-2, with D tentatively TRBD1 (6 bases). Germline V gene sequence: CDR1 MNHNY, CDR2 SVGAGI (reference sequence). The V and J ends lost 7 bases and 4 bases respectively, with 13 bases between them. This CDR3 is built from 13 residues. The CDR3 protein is CASTVTGTYGYTF. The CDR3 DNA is TGTGCCAGCACCGTTACAGGGACCTATGGCTACACCTTC.

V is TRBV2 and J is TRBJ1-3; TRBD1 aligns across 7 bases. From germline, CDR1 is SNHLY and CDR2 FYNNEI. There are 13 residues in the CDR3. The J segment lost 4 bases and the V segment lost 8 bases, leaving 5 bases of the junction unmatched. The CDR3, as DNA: TGTGCCAGCTCCGGGACAGACGGAAACACCATATATTTT. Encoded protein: CASSGTDGNTIYF.

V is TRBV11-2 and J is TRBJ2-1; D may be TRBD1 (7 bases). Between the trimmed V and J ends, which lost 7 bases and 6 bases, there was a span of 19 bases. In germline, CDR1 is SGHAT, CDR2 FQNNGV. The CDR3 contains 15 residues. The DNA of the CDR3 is TGTGCCAGCAATCTCGGGTCAGGGGGACTCAATGAGCAGTTCTTC. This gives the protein CASNLGSGGLNEQFF. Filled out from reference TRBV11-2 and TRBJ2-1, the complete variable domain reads EAGVAQSPRYKIIEKRQSVAFWCNPISGHATLYWYQQILGQGPKLLIQFQNNGVVDDSQLPKDRFSAERLKGVDSTLKIQPAKLEDSAVYLCASNLGSGGLNEQFFGPGTRLTVL.

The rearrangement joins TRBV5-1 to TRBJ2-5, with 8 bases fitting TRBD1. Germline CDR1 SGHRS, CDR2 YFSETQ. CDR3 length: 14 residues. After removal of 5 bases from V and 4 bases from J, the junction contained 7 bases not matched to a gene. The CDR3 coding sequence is TGCGCCAGCAGGTTCAGGGGGCTAGGAGAGACCCAGTACTTC. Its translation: CASRFRGLGETQYF.

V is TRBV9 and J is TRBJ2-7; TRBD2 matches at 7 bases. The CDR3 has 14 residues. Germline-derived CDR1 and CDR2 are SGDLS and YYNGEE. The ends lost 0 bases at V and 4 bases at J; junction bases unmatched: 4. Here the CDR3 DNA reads TGTGCCAGCAGCGTAGGCGGGAGTGAATACGAGCAGTACTTC. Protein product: CASSVGGSEYEQYF.

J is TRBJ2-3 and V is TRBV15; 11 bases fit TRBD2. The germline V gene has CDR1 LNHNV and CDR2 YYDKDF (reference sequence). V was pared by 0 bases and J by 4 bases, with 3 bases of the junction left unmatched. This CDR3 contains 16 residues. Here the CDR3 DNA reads TGTGCCACCAGCAGAGATGTAGCGGGGGGGCCAGATACGCAGTATTTT. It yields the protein CATSRDVAGGPDTQYF.